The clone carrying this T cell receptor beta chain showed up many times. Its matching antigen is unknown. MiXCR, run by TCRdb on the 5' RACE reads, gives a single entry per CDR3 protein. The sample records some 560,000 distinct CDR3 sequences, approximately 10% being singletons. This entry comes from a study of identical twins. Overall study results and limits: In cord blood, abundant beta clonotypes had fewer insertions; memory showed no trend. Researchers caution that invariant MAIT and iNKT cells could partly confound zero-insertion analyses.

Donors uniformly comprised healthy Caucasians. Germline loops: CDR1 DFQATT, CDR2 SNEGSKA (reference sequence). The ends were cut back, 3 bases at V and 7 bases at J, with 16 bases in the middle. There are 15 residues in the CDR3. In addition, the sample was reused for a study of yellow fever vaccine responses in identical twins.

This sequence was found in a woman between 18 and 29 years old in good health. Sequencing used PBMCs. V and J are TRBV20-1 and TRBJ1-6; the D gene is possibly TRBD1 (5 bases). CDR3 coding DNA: TGCAGTGCTAGGCCCCGGGACTCCTCCAATTCACCCCTCCACTTT. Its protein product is CSARPRDSSNSPLHF.